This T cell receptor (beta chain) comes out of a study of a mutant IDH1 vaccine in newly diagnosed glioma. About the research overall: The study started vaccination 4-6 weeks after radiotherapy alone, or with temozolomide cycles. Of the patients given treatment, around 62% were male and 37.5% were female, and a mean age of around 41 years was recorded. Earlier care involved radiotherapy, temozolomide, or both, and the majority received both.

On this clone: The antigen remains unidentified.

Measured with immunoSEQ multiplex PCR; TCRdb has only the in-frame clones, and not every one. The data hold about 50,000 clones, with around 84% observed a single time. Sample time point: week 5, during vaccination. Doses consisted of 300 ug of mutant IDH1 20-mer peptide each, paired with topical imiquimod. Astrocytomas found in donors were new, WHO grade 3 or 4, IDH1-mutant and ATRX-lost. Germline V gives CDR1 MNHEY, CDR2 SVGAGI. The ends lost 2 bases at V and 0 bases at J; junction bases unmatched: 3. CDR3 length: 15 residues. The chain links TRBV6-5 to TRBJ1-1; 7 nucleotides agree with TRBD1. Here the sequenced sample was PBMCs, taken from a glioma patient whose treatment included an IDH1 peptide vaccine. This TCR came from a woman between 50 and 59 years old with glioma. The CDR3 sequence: CASSYQGVVNTEAFF. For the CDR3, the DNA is TGTGCCAGCAGTTACCAGGGGGTCGTGAACACTGAAGCTTTCTTT.